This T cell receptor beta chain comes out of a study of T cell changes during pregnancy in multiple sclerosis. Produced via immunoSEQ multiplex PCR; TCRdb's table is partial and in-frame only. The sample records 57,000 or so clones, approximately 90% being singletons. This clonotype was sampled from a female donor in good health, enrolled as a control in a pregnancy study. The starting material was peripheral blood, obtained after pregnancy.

CDR3 region: CASSPQSVAEAFF. The CDR3 coding sequence is TGCGCCAGCAGCCCACAGTCGGTGGCTGAAGCTTTCTTT. This chain uses TRBV4-3 with TRBJ1-1; D is undetermined. This CDR3 region has 13 residues. Trimming took off 4 bases at V and 6 bases at J, with 12 bases between the two ends. Germline lookup yields CDR1 LGHNA and CDR2 YSLEER.